Below are 29 T cell receptor beta chains sequenced from a single sample in a study of beta chain features in type 1 diabetes. Expressed TCRB transcripts were sequenced because the isolated RNA had all been reverse transcribed beforehand. Sequenced by immunoSEQ multiplex PCR; TCRdb stores in-frame clones only, minus some. The repertoire holds roughly 50,000 clones, approximately 40% seen once, with 0.1% to 0.15% in the top ten. Points from the study as a whole: Shorter TCRB CDR3s, moderately but significantly so, marked every one of the four CD4+ subsets in Type 1 diabetes patients.

These receptors' antigens are unknown. The sample was stem cell memory CD4+ T cells from blood. The source of these receptors is a man aged 25 to 45 with type 1 diabetes.

This clone was seen a few times. The chain links TRBV4-3 to TRBJ1-4; D gene ambiguous. CDR3 size: 15 residues. Germline lookup yields CDR1 LGHNA and CDR2 YSLEER. Trimming stripped 5 bases from V and 0 bases from J, with 10 bases between. The CDR3 sequence is CASSDHRATNEKLFF. The CDR3 coding sequence is TGCGCCAGCAGCGACCACAGAGCAACTAATGAAAAACTGTTTTTT.

This chain uses TRBV19 with TRBJ2-7, with TRBD2 as a possible D gene (6 bases). The CDR3 is 13 amino acids. V dropped 5 bases and J dropped 3 bases, with 11 bases sitting between them. CDR1 is LNHDA and CDR2 is SQIVND in the germline V gene (reference sequence). As DNA, the CDR3 is TGTGCCAGTAGTCAAACTAGCTACTACGAGCAGTACTTC. It codes for CASSQTSYYEQYF.

This clone was detected only a few times. The rearrangement joins TRBV9 to TRBJ1-1; D remains unclear. Germline V gene data show CDR1 as SGDLS and CDR2 as YYNGEE. V lost 0 bases and J 0 bases, leaving 9 bases between the germline ends. The CDR3 has 15 amino acids. As DNA, the CDR3 is TGTGCCAGCAGCGTAGGTCCGTACATGAACACTGAAGCTTTCTTT. Residues: CASSVGPYMNTEAFF.

This clone was counted a few times. The chain is built from TRBV7-3 and TRBJ2-3; 7 bases line up with TRBD1. Germline V CDR1 and CDR2: SGHTA, FQGTGA. Trimming took 1 base from V and 6 from J; bases not matched to a gene: 10. The length of the CDR3 is 16 residues. The CDR3 here is CASSLKGLGGKDTQYF. The CDR3 bases are TGTGCCAGCAGCTTAAAGGGGTTAGGGGGCAAGGATACGCAGTATTTT.

The rearrangement uses TRBV18 and TRBJ1-4; D ambiguous. Germline CDR1 reads KGHSH; CDR2 reads LQKENI. The CDR3 covers 14 residues. The germline V and J ends were trimmed by 3 bases and 0 bases, with 5 bases remaining between them. The CDR3 is CASSPAATNEKLFF. The CDR3 DNA is TGTGCCAGCTCACCGGCAGCAACTAATGAAAAACTGTTTTTT. Supplemented by reference TRBV18 and TRBJ1-4, the full variable domain reads NAGVMQNPRHLVRRRGQEARLRCSPMKGHSHVYWYRQLPEEGLKFMVYLQKENIIDESGMPKERFSAEFPKEGPSILRIQQVVRGDSAAYFCASSPAATNEKLFFGSGTQLSVL.

The chain carries TRBV28 and TRBJ2-7, with 10 bases fitting TRBD1. This CDR3 has 15 amino acids. V dropped 4 bases and J dropped 1; count of bases not matched to a gene: 4. Per germline, CDR1 MDHEN and CDR2 SYDVKM. CDR3 sequence: CASSSPGQGSYEQYF. The CDR3 bases are TGTGCCAGCAGTTCGCCGGGACAGGGGTCCTACGAGCAGTACTTC.

This clone was seen a few times. The V and J genes are TRBV28 and TRBJ1-6, with D possibly matching TRBD1 (6 bases). V lost 5 bases and J lost 14, with 28 bases in between. The CDR3 has 17 amino acids. Germline V CDR1 and CDR2: MDHEN, SYDVKM. The CDR3 DNA sequence: TGTGCCAGCAGTCCTAGAACCCGGACAGACATACGAGAGGCCCTCCACTTT. This sequence encodes CASSPRTRTDIREALHF.

The V call is TRBV18, the J call TRBJ2-5, with 7 positions matching TRBD2. Germline-derived CDR1 and CDR2 are KGHSH and LQKENI. V lost 1 base to trimming and J lost 2 bases; unmatched junction nucleotides: 7. CDR3 length equals 16 residues. CDR3 loop: CASSPQWSSGQETQYF. As DNA, the CDR3 is TGTGCCAGCTCACCACAGTGGTCTAGCGGACAAGAGACCCAGTACTTC.

This chain uses TRBV7-2 with TRBJ2-1; TRBD1 aligns across 9 bases. With V trimmed by 3 bases and J by 9 bases, 9 bases remained unmatched. The germline V gene has CDR1 SGHTA and CDR2 FQGNSA. This CDR3 is built from 15 residues. DNA of the CDR3: TGTGCCAGCAGCTTGTCGACAGGGGGAGGTGGTGAGCAGTTCTTC. Its protein is CASSLSTGGGGEQFF. Full variable domain (rest looked up from reference TRBV7-2 and TRBJ2-1): GAGVSQSPSNKVTEKGKDVELRCDPISGHTALYWYRQSLGQGLEFLIYFQGNSAPDKSGLPSDRFSAERTGGSVSTLTIQRTQQEDSAVYLCASSLSTGGGGEQFFGPGTRLTVL.

This clone was counted a few times. This chain uses TRBV7-3 with TRBJ1-2; 10 positions match TRBD1. The CDR3 consists of 14 residues. With 5 bases clipped from V and 7 bases from J, the junction kept 7 bases outside the gene matches. Germline V gene sequence: CDR1 SGHTA, CDR2 FQGTGA. CDR3 nucleotides: TGTGCCAGCAGCCCCGGACAGGGGGGGGGTGGCTACACCTTC. This codes for CASSPGQGGGGYTF.

This clone was observed a single time. The V gene is TRBV7-9, the J gene TRBJ2-6, with TRBD2 identical over 7 bases. The germline V gene encodes CDR1 SEHNR and CDR2 FQNEAQ (reference sequence). The CDR3 spans 16 residues. V trimming: 2 bases; J trimming: 2 bases; junction bases outside the gene matches: 3. This chain's CDR3 is CASSLMAGAGANVLTF. The CDR3 DNA reads as TGTGCCAGCAGCTTAATGGCGGGAGCTGGGGCCAACGTCCTGACTTTC.

The rearrangement joins TRBV5-1 to TRBJ2-3, with 8 bases that match TRBD2. The ends lost 0 bases at V and 3 bases at J; junction bases unmatched: 6. Germline V CDR1 and CDR2: SGHRS, YFSETQ. CDR3 size: 16 residues. The CDR3 loop is CASSLAVSGRTDTQYF. The CDR3, as DNA: TGCGCCAGCAGCTTGGCCGTGAGCGGGAGAACAGATACGCAGTATTTT.

The chain combines TRBV7-3 with TRBJ2-3, with a weak D call TRBD2 (6 bases). This CDR3 is 13 amino acids long. The V gene lost 10 bases and the J gene lost 8 bases, with 19 bases spanning the gap. Germline V gene data show CDR1 as SGHTA and CDR2 as FQGTGA. CDR3 bases: TGTGCCACCAGGGCCCCGGGGGAAGGTACGCAGTATTTT. Translating gives CATRAPGEGTQYF.

The chain is built from TRBV30 and TRBJ1-2, with TRBD1 matching 8 bases. V lost 3 bases, J lost 4 bases, and 4 bases stayed unmatched. CDR3 length: 13 amino acids. Germline lookup yields CDR1 GTSNPN and CDR2 SVGIG (reference sequence). The CDR3 sequence is CAWRGTGRYGYTF. The DNA of the CDR3 is TGTGCCTGGAGGGGGACAGGCCGCTATGGCTACACCTTC.

The gene calls are TRBV5-1 and TRBJ2-3; 9 positions agree with TRBD2. The trim removed 0 bases at V and 5 bases at J, leaving 13 bases unmatched. CDR1 is SGHRS, CDR2 YFSETQ, per germline. The CDR3 contains 18 residues. The CDR3 nucleotides are TGCGCCAGCAGCTTGGATGATACGGAGCGGGAGGAGATAGATACGCAGTATTTT. Its translation is CASSLDDTEREEIDTQYF.

This chain joins TRBV9 and TRBJ2-7, with 9 bases fitting TRBD1. Unmatched junction bases numbered 3, after V lost 0 bases and J lost 2 bases. This CDR3 is 15 amino acids long. Germline V CDR1 and CDR2: SGDLS, YYNGEE. CDR3 in DNA: TGTGCCAGCAGCGTAGCGGGACAGGGTGCCTACGAGCAGTACTTC. Protein sequence: CASSVAGQGAYEQYF.

The V call is TRBV5-1, the J call TRBJ2-1; TRBD2 matches at 11 bases. V trimming: 5 bases; J trimming: 8 bases; junction bases outside the gene matches: 9. This CDR3 is 15 amino acids long. From germline, CDR1 is SGHRS and CDR2 YFSETQ. The CDR3 spells CASRFSGRASDEQFF. CDR3 DNA sequence: TGCGCCAGCAGATTTAGCGGGAGGGCGTCCGATGAGCAGTTCTTC. Full variable domain (rest looked up from reference TRBV5-1 and TRBJ2-1): KAGVTQTPRYLIKTRGQQVTLSCSPISGHRSVSWYQQTPGQGLQFLFEYFSETQRNKGNFPGRFSGRQFSNSRSEMNVSTLELGDSALYLCASRFSGRASDEQFFGPGTRLTVL.

This clone was picked up one time. The chain links TRBV27 to TRBJ2-1; D not certain. Trimming left V 2 bases short and J 0 bases short, with 8 bases between. Germline CDR1 reads MNHEY; CDR2 reads SMNVEV (reference sequence). The CDR3 runs to 15 residues. In DNA, the CDR3 is TGTGCCAGCAGTTTAGAGGTCACCTCCTACAATGAGCAGTTCTTC. It codes for CASSLEVTSYNEQFF.

The rearrangement joins TRBV2 to TRBJ2-7, with TRBD2 matching over 15 bases. Germline V CDR1 and CDR2: SNHLY, FYNNEI. Trimming at V came to 11 bases and at J to 2 bases, leaving 19 bases not matched to a gene. The CDR3 spans 19 residues. The CDR3: CAVAVDGTSGRKSTYEQYF. The CDR3 coding sequence is TGTGCCGTAGCAGTCGACGGGACTAGCGGGAGGAAGAGCACCTACGAGCAGTACTTC.

The chain carries TRBV6-1 and TRBJ1-2, with TRBD1 matching 9 bases. V lost 6 bases, J lost 6 bases, and 5 bases stayed unmatched. Looked up from germline, CDR1 is MNHNS and CDR2 is SASEGT. The CDR3 is made up of 13 amino acids. CDR3 residues: CASRGDRGDGYTF. Here the CDR3 DNA reads TGTGCCAGCAGAGGTGACAGGGGGGATGGCTACACCTTC.

The rearrangement uses TRBV7-9 and TRBJ1-1, with D hard to call. The CDR3 runs 16 residues. Between the trimmed V and J ends, which lost 0 bases and 2 bases, there was a span of 13 bases. The germline CDR1 and CDR2 sequences are SEHNR and FQNEAQ (reference sequence). CDR3 coding DNA: TGTGCCAGCAGCTTAGCCGGACTAAACCCCAACACTGAAGCTTTCTTT. As protein: CASSLAGLNPNTEAFF.

J is TRBJ2-2 and V is TRBV7-2; a weak D match, TRBD2 (6 bases). V lost 5 bases and J 2 bases, leaving 21 bases between the germline ends. This CDR3 contains 18 residues. CDR1 is SGHTA and CDR2 is FQGNSA in the germline V gene. In nucleotides, the CDR3 is TGTGCCAGCAGCCACGGAGGGTGGAAAACTGGAAACACCGGGGAGCTGTTTTTT. Translating it yields CASSHGGWKTGNTGELFF.

The chain joins TRBV20-1 to TRBJ2-5, with a tentative D call TRBD1 (5 bases). The CDR3 consists of 11 residues. Trimming pared 8 bases from V and 4 bases from J, leaving 11 bases between. The germline gives CDR1 DFQATT, CDR2 SNEGSKA (reference sequence). CDR3 coding DNA: TGCAGTCAGGGATTCTCAGAGACCCAGTACTTC. This encodes CSQGFSETQYF.

This clone was seen a few times. This chain uses TRBV30 with TRBJ2-1; 8 bases fit TRBD2. CDR1 GTSNPN and CDR2 SVGIG come from the germline V gene (reference sequence). V lost 2 bases and J lost 8; bases outside the gene matches: 8. This CDR3 is 14 amino acids long. DNA for the CDR3: TGTGCCTGGAGTAAGAAAGCGGGAGAAGATGAGCAGTTCTTC. Protein sequence: CAWSKKAGEDEQFF.

The chain joins TRBV5-5 to TRBJ1-2; 8 bases fit TRBD1. The V and J ends lost 1 base and 4 bases, in that order; junction bases with no gene match: 3. From germline, CDR1 is SGHKS and CDR2 YYEKEE (reference sequence). The CDR3 spans 14 residues. For the CDR3, the DNA is TGTGCCAGCAGCTTGAGGGACAGGTTCTATGGCTACACCTTC. Translating gives CASSLRDRFYGYTF.

The J gene is TRBJ1-1, the V gene TRBV28; D possibly corresponds to TRBD1 (5 bases). V dropped 8 bases and J dropped 5 bases, with 6 bases sitting between them. CDR1 is MDHEN, CDR2 SYDVKM, per germline. The CDR3 length is 10 residues. This CDR3 is CASGGTEAFF. The CDR3 nucleotides are TGTGCCAGCGGGGGGACTGAAGCTTTCTTT.

This clone was observed a handful of times. The chain joins TRBV19 to TRBJ1-1, with no clear D. The V and J ends lost 3 bases and 1 base respectively, with 9 bases between them. This CDR3 is built from 14 residues. Germline V gene data show CDR1 as LNHDA and CDR2 as SQIVND (reference sequence). CDR3 loop: CASSMGQWNTEAFF. The CDR3 region has the DNA TGTGCCAGTAGTATGGGCCAGTGGAACACTGAAGCTTTCTTT.

The chain links TRBV4-3 to TRBJ2-3; 9 bases line up with TRBD1. V trimming: 1 base; J trimming: 5 bases; junction bases outside the gene matches: 7. This CDR3 is 16 amino acids long. From germline, CDR1 is LGHNA and CDR2 YSLEER. The CDR3 coding sequence is TGCGCCAGCAGCCAAGCCCCGACAGGGGGAATAGATACGCAGTATTTT. The encoded protein is CASSQAPTGGIDTQYF.

This clone has more than one count but fewer than ten. The chain has TRBV5-1 and TRBJ2-3; a possible D gene is TRBD2 (6 bases). Germline V gene lookup returns CDR1 SGHRS and CDR2 YFSETQ. The CDR3 is 13 residues long. The ends were cut back, 3 bases at V and 4 bases at J, with 9 bases in the middle. The CDR3 region is CASSSGLSDTQYF. CDR3 sequence (DNA): TGCGCCAGCAGCTCGGGACTTTCAGATACGCAGTATTTT.